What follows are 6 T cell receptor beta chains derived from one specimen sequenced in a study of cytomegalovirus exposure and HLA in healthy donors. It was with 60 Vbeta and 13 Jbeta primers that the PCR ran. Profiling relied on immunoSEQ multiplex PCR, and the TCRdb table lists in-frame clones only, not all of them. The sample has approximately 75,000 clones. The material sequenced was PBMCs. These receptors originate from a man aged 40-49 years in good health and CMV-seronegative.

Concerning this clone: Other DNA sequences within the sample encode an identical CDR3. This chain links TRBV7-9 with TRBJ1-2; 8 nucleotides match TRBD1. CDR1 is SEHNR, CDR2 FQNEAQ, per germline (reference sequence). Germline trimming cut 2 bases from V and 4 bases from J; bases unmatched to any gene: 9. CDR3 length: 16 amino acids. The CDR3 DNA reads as TGTGCCAGCAGCTTAAGGACTGAGACAGGGGCCTATGGCTACACCTTC. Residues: CASSLRTETGAYGYTF.

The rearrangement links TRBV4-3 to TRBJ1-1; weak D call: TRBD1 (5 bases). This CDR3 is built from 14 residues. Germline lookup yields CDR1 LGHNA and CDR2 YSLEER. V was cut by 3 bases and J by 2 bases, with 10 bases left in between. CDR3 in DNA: TGCGCCAGCAGCCATGACAGTATTAACACTGAAGCTTTCTTT. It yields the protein CASSHDSINTEAFF.

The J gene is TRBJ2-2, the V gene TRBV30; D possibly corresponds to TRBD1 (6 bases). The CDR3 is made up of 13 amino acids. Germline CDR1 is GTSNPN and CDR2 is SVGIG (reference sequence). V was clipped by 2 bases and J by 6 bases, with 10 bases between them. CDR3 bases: TGTGCCTGGAGTAGACAGGCGGCCGGGGAGCTGTTTTTT. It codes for CAWSRQAAGELFF.

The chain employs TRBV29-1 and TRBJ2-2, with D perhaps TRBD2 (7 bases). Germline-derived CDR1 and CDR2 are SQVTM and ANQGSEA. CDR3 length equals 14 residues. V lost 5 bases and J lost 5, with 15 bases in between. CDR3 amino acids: CSVRGAVETGELFF. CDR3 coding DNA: TGCAGCGTTCGGGGGGCCGTCGAGACCGGGGAGCTGTTTTTT.

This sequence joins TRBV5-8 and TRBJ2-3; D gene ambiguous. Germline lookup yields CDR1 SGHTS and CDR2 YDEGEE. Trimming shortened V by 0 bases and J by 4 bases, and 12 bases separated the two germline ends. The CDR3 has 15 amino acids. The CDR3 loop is CASSLDLITADTQYF. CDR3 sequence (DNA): TGTGCCAGCAGCTTGGACCTAATCACGGCAGATACGCAGTATTTT.

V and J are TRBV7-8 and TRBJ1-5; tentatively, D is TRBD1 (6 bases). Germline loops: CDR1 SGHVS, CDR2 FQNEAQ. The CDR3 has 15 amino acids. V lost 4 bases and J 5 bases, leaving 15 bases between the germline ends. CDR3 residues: CASSSRIQGDQPQHF. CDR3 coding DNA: TGTGCCAGCAGCTCCCGAATACAGGGCGATCAGCCCCAGCATTTT.